This T cell receptor beta chain was obtained from a study of radiation and T cells in renal cell carcinoma. Study details: Nephrectomy followed 15 Gy stereotactic body radiation by 4 weeks.

This table comes from immunoSEQ multiplex PCR, and its TCRdb copy is limited to in-frame clones, with some not included. The sample has approximately 120,000 clones; approximately 82% are singletons. Findings and limits, study-wide: Pretreatment tumor biopsies were lacking, so baseline clonotypes are unknown. Top tumor clonotypes rose in blood 2 weeks post-radiation, then contracted.

V was clipped by 2 bases and J by 1 base; unmatched bases: 3. Germline-derived CDR1 and CDR2 are SGHTA and FQGNSA. This CDR3 has 15 residues. For this clone: Its antigen is unknown. This CDR3 is also generated by other DNA sequences in the sample.

Documented time point: baseline pretreatment blood. As to treatment: 15 Gy SBRT to primary tumor, nephrectomy 4 weeks later. The tumor was a clear cell renal cell carcinoma. The clonotype was recovered from a woman aged 55 to 70 with renal cell carcinoma. Source: blood, taken from a patient whose treatment included radiotherapy and nephrectomy. V usage is TRBV7-2 and J usage is TRBJ2-7, with TRBD2 matching over 9 bases. In DNA form, the CDR3 reads TGTGCCAGCAGCTTATTAGCGGGAGCGTCCTACGAGCAGTACTTC. Its protein is CASSLLAGASYEQYF.